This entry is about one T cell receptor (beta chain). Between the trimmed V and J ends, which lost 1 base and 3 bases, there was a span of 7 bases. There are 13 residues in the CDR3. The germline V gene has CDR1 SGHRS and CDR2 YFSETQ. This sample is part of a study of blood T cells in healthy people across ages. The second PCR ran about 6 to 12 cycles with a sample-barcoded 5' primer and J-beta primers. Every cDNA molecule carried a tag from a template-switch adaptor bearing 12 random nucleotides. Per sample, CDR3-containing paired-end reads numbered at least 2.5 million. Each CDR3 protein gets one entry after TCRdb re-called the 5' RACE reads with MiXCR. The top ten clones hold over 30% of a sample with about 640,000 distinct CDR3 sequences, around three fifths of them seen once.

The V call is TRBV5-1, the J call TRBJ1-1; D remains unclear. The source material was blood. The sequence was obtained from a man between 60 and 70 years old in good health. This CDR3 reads CASSLTRDTEAFF. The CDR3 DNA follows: TGCGCCAGCAGCTTGACACGGGACACTGAAGCTTTCTTT.